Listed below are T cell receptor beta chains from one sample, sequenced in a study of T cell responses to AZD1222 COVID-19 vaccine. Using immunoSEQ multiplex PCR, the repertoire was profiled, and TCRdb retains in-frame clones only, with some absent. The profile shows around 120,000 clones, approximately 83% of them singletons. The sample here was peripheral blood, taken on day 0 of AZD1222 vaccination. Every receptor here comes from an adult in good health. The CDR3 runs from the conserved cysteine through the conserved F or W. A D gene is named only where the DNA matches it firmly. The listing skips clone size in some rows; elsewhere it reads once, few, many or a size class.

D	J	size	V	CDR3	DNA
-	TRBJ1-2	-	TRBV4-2	CASSHANLDGYTF	TGTGCCAGCAGCCACGCTAACTTGGATGGCTACACCTTC
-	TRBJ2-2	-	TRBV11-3	CASSLAGQPRGELFF	TGTGCCAGCAGCTTAGCTGGACAGCCGCGAGGGGAGCTGTTTTTT
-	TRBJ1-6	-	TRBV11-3	CASSLGGGRLNSPLHF	TGTGCCAGCAGCTTAGGAGGGGGACGGCTCAATTCACCCCTCCACTTT
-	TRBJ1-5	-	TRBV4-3	CASSQSQGLQPQHF	TGCGCCAGCAGCCAGAGCCAGGGACTCCAGCCCCAGCATTTT
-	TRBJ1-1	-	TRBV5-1	CASSSDPNTEAFF	TGCGCCAGCAGCTCCGACCCTAACACTGAAGCTTTCTTT
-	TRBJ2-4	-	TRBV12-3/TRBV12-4	CASSLGDPEHF	TGTGCCAGCAGTTTAGGGGACCCAGAACACTTC
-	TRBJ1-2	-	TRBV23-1	CASSQSQGQVYGYTF	TGCGCCAGCAGTCAATCGCAGGGGCAGGTCTATGGCTACACCTTC
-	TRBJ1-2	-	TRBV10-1	CASSESRGTGSYTF	TGCGCCAGCAGTGAGTCGAGAGGGACGGGCAGTTACACCTTC
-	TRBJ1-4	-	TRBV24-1	CATSENSATNEKLFF	TGTGCCACCAGTGAAAACAGTGCAACTAATGAAAAACTGTTTTTT
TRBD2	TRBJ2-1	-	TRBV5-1	CASSPGTSGDGYNEQFF	TGCGCCAGCAGCCCAGGGACTAGCGGAGACGGCTACAATGAGCAGTTCTTC
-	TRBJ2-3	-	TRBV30	CAWSGGLDTQYF	TGTGCCTGGAGTGGGGGTTTGGATACGCAGTATTTT
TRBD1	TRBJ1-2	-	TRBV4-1	CASSRGQGRNYGYTF	TGCGCCAGCAGCCGAGGACAGGGCCGCAACTATGGCTACACCTTC
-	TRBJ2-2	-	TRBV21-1	CASSKQTGELFF	TGTGCCAGCAGCAAACAGACCGGGGAGCTGTTTTTT
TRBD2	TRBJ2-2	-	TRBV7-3	CASSLSPGLATGELFF	TGTGCCAGCAGCTTAAGCCCGGGACTAGCGACCGGGGAGCTGTTTTTT
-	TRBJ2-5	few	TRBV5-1	CASSVGPSVQETQYF	TGCGCCAGCAGCGTCGGTCCTAGCGTACAAGAGACCCAGTACTTC
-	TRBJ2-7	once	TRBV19	CASKQQGVQKQYF	TGTGCCAGTAAACAACAGGGCGTGCAGAAGCAGTACTTC
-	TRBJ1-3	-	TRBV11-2	CASSPLRRISGNTIYF	TGTGCCAGCAGCCCACTTAGACGTATCTCTGGAAACACCATATATTTT
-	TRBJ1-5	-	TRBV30	CAWSVQGNQPQHF	TGTGCCTGGAGTGTACAGGGAAATCAGCCCCAGCATTTT
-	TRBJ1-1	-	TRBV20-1	CSARGTTGAFF	TGCAGTGCTAGAGGAACGACGGGGGCTTTCTTT
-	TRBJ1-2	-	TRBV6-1	CASSEAGYDGYTF	TGTGCCAGCAGTGAAGCAGGGTACGATGGCTACACCTTC
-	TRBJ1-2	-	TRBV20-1	CSAIYGGYTF	TGCAGTGCTATCTACGGTGGCTACACCTTC
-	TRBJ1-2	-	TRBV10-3	CAISESRLNGYTF	TGTGCCATCAGTGAGTCTCGCCTCAATGGCTACACCTTC
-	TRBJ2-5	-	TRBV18	CASSPRVAQETQYF	TGTGCCAGCTCACCACGCGTCGCCCAAGAGACCCAGTACTTC
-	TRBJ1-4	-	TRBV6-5	CASSYGRLEKLFF	TGTGCCAGCAGTTACGGACGACTGGAAAAACTGTTTTTT
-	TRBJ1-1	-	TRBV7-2	CASSFRRDGTEAFF	TGTGCCAGCAGCTTCCGCAGGGATGGCACTGAAGCTTTCTTT
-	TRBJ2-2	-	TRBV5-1	CASSFTRGNTGELFF	TGCGCCAGCAGCTTTACCAGGGGTAATACCGGGGAGCTGTTTTTT
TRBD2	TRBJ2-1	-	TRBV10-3	CAIGTRAGDEQFF	TGTGCCATAGGGACTAGAGCAGGCGATGAGCAGTTCTTC
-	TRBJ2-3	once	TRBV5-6	CASRGYSTDTQYF	TGTGCCAGCCGCGGGTATAGCACAGATACGCAGTATTTT
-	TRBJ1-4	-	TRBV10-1	CASSEWVQGGPFPF	TGCGCCAGCAGTGAATGGGTACAGGGAGGCCCTTTTCCTTTT
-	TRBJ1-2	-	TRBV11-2	CASTLSGTRGYTF	TGTGCCAGCACCCTCAGTGGGACCAGGGGTTACACCTTC
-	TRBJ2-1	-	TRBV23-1	CASLKRASVGYNEQFF	TGCGCCAGCTTAAAAAGAGCGAGCGTTGGTTACAATGAGCAGTTCTTC
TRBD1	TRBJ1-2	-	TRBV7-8	CASSLNGQGIYGYTF	TGTGCCAGCAGCTTAAATGGACAGGGGATCTATGGCTACACCTTC
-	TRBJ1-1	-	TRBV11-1	CASSFPGPGTEAFF	TGTGCCAGCAGCTTTCCGGGACCAGGCACTGAAGCTTTCTTT
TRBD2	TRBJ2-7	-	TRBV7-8	CASSFLGGLAGVGEQYF	TGTGCCAGCAGCTTCCTAGGTGGGCTAGCGGGAGTGGGCGAGCAGTACTTC
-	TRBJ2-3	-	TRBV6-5	CASSSIWGIRTDTQYF	TGTGCCAGCAGTTCCATCTGGGGGATAAGGACAGATACGCAGTATTTT
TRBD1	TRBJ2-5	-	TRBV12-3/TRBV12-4	CASSGRGETQYF	TGTGCCAGCAGTGGCAGGGGGGAGACCCAGTACTTC
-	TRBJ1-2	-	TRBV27	CASSDSFNYGYTF	TGTGCCAGCTCAGACAGCTTTAACTATGGCTACACCTTC
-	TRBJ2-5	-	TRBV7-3	CASSLDPPEPQYF	TGTGCCAGCAGCTTAGACCCCCCGGAGCCCCAGTACTTC
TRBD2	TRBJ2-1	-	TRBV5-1	CASSPTSGSYNEQFF	TGCGCCAGCAGCCCTACTAGCGGCTCCTACAATGAGCAGTTCTTC
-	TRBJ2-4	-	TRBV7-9	CASSADANIQYF	TGTGCCAGCAGCGCCGACGCAAACATTCAGTACTTC